This TCR beta chain came from a study of blood T cell repertoires in COVID-19. Looking at the study overall: Specimens from acute and convalescent COVID-19 originated in the United States, Italy and Spain. T cells, B-cell-depleted T cells, or PBMCs supplied cDNA or gDNA.

The trim removed 4 bases at V and 4 bases at J, leaving 5 bases unmatched. Germline CDR1 reads KGHSH; CDR2 reads LQKENI. This CDR3 region has 16 residues. This clone has just a few counts. In the original analysis: Estimated nucleated cell counts came from reference gene primer amplification. Assay used: immunoSEQ multiplex PCR; TCRdb lists only in-frame clones, some missing. That table gives V, J and clone size, and the DNA gave D and trimming. The sample lists around 29,000 clones, roughly nine tenths occurring once. This sequence was found in a man in his 70s with active COVID-19. V is TRBV18 and J is TRBJ2-3, with 13 bases identical to TRBD2. The sample taken for sequencing was peripheral blood. In nucleotides, the CDR3 is TGTGCCAGCTCACTTGGACTAGCGGGAGCCGCAGATACGCAGTATTTT. Translating it yields CASSLGLAGAADTQYF.